The entry that follows covers one T cell receptor (beta chain) sequence. Its cognate antigen is unknown. TCRdb ran MiXCR on the 5' RACE reads and lists one entry per CDR3 protein. The sample holds approximately 210,000 distinct CDR3 sequences, roughly 30% seen once. The sample is drawn from a study of T-cell memory formation after mild COVID-19. Turning to the study itself: Largely donor-specific sequence clusters came from two donors. Study-wide findings and caveats: The study found contracting CD4+ clones mainly in CM and EM and contracting CD8+ clones in EMRA. Later expanders leaned CD4+, whereas day 15 to 85 contracting clones were balanced CD4/CD8.

Germline V gene lookup returns CDR1 LGHNT and CDR2 FRNRAP. Trimming cost V 5 bases and J 2 bases, with 10 bases left between them. The length of the CDR3 is 13 residues. The clonotype comes from an adult woman who had mild COVID-19 (a few samples of this study predate the infection). Cell type and time point are not known. The sample comprised PBMCs or a T cell subset sorted from them (not recorded which). The rearrangement uses TRBV12-5 and TRBJ2-7; D call uncertain. Here the CDR3 DNA reads TGTGCTAGTGGTCCCGACACGGCCTACGAGCAGTACTTC. Protein sequence: CASGPDTAYEQYF.